This T cell receptor (beta chain) was profiled in a study of cytomegalovirus exposure and HLA in healthy donors. Study-level background: In an early release, HLA-typed donors contributed some 80 million unique TCR sequences. Findings of the study overall: Some segments of the V type, notably TRBV6-2 and TRBV6-3, were excluded as indistinguishable. Later analysis demonstrated an association between a missense DCLRE1C variant and TCR beta V- and J-gene trimming.

It was with 60 Vbeta and 13 Jbeta primers that the PCR ran. Libraries were prepared by immunoSEQ multiplex PCR; TCRdb keeps only in-frame clonotypes and omits some of them. The sample yields 270,000 or so clones, around 90% seen once. Samples came from healthy bone marrow donors. As to this clone: The target antigen is unknown.

The V and J ends lost 2 bases and 3 bases respectively, with 13 bases between them. Germline lookup yields CDR1 WNHNN and CDR2 SYGVQD (reference sequence). The CDR3 is made up of 15 amino acids. The chain recombines TRBV10-1 with TRBJ1-1; TRBD1 might be the D (5 bases). This TCR derives from a girl under 10 years old in good health and CMV-seronegative. The sequencing sample was made of PBMCs. The CDR3 protein is CASSEGGERDTEAFF. CDR3 DNA sequence: TGCGCCAGCAGTGAGGGGGGGGAAAGAGACACTGAAGCTTTCTTT.